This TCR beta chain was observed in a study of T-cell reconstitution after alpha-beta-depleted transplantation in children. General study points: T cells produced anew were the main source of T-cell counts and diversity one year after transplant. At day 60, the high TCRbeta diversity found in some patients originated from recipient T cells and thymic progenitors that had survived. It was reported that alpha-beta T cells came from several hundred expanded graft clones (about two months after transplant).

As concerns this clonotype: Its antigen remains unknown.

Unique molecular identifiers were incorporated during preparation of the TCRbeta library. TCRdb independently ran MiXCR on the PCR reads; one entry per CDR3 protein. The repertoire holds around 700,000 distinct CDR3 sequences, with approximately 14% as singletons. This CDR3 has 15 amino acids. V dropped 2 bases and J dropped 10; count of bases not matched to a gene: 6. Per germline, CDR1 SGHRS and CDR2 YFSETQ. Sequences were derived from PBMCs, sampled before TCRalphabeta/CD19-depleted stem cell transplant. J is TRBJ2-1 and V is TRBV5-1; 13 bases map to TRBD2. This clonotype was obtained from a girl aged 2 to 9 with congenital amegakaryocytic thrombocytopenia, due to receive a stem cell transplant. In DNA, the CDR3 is TGCGCCAGCAGCTTTTCTCCGGGACTAGCGGGGGAGCAGTTCTTC. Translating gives CASSFSPGLAGEQFF.